This TCR beta chain was captured by sequencing in a study of cytotoxic CD8 clonotypes in ibrutinib-treated CLL. Sequencing sought depths of 1 in 200,000 to 1 in 1 million T cells. Profiled with immunoSEQ multiplex PCR; TCRdb holds only in-frame clones, not every one. The data show more than 110,000 clones, about 70% seen once. The CDR3 contains 13 residues. From germline, CDR1 is KGHSH and CDR2 LQKENI. Trimming took 3 bases from V and 7 from J, leaving 7 bases between them. Here the sequenced sample was PBMCs, taken after 24 months of ibrutinib treatment. The sequence was collected from a human donor with chronic lymphocytic leukemia. This chain uses TRBV18 with TRBJ1-6, with D unclear. The CDR3 DNA follows: TGTGCCAGCTCACCCCGGACCAATTCACCCCTCCACTTT. It yields the protein CASSPRTNSPLHF.